This T cell receptor (beta chain) stems from a study of cytomegalovirus exposure and HLA in healthy donors. Broader study findings: High specificity and sensitivity for cytomegalovirus status were reported for the classifier.

Deletions cut 1 base from V and 4 bases from J, with 13 bases between. Per germline, CDR1 SGHNT and CDR2 YENEEA. The CDR3 has 15 amino acids. This PCR relied on a set of 60 Vbeta primers and 13 Jbeta primers. Assay: immunoSEQ multiplex PCR; the TCRdb copy retains only in-frame clones and omits some. The sample includes approximately 40,000 clones. About this clone itself: Its specificity is not known.

The TCR originated in a human donor in good health. V gene TRBV11-3 combines with J gene TRBJ2-5; D not resolved. Material: PBMCs. CDR3 amino acids: CASSLGEKRSETQYF. In DNA, the CDR3 is TGTGCCAGCAGCTTAGGCGAAAAGAGGTCAGAGACCCAGTACTTC.